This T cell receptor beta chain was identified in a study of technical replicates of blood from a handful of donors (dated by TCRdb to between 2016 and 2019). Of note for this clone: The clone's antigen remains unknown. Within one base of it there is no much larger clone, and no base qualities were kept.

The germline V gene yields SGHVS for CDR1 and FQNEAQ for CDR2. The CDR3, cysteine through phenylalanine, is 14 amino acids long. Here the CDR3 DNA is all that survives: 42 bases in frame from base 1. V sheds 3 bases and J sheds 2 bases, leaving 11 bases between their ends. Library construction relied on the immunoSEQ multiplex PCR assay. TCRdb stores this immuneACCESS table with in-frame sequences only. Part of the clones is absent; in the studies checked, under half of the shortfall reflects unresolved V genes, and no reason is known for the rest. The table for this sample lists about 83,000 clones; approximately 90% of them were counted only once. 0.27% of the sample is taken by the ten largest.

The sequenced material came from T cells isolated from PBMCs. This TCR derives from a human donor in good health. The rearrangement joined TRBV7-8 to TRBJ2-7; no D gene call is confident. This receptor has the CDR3 CASSLEFGAYEQYF. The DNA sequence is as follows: TGTGCCAGCAGCTTGGAGTTCGGCGCCTACGAGCAGTACTTC. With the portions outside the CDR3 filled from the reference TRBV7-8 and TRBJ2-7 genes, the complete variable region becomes GAGVSQSPRYKVAKRGQDVALRCDPISGHVSLFWYQQALGQGPEFLTYFQNEAQLDKSGLPSDRFFAERPEGSVSTLKIQRTQQEDSAVYLCASSLEFGAYEQYFGPGTRLTVT.